This entry lists 18 T cell receptor beta chains sequenced from one sample in a study of T cells in Graves' hyperthyroidism and ophthalmopathy (dated by TCRdb to between 2017 and 2020). The method was multiplex PCR. Sequenced using an Illumina HiSeq 2000. TCR beta CDR3 regions were amplified from RNA transcripts. The first round of RT-PCR for the TCR CDR3 was performed with the HTBI primer set and the Qiagen OneStep RT-PCR kit. In TCRdb, the public reads were trimmed at Q25 with fastp and aligned with MiXCR, with productive beta chains retained. Each CDR3 protein appears once, grouped with its most common genes and DNA. For this sample there are 500,000 to 600,000 distinct CDR3 sequences; around 43% appear just once. The ten most abundant clones make up about 40% of the sample. Specimen: peripheral blood or thyroid tissue (not recorded which). The receptors originated from an adult woman with Graves' disease, either hyperthyroidism or ophthalmopathy (not recorded which).

This clonotype has just a few counts. The rearrangement links TRBV20-1 to TRBJ2-2; D may correspond to TRBD1 or TRBD2 (5 bases each). V lost 5 bases, J lost 9 bases, and 13 bases lay in between. The CDR3 runs 12 residues. The germline V gene has CDR1 DFQATT and CDR2 SNEGSKA (reference sequence). The CDR3 bases are TGCAGTGCTCTGGGACGGGAAAGGGAGCTGTTTTTT. Amino acid sequence: CSALGRERELFF.

The CDR3 nucleotides read TGTGCCAGCAGCTTTCGTCAGGGCGCGAACACTGAAGCTTTCTTT. This sequence encodes CASSFRQGANTEAFF. This rearrangement joins TRBV5-5 to TRBJ1-1; a weak D match, TRBD1 (5 bases). V lost 2 bases, J lost 1 base, and 12 bases lay in between. The CDR3 spans 15 residues. In germline, CDR1 is SGHKS, CDR2 YYEKEE (reference sequence).

The rearrangement links TRBV10-3 to TRBJ1-2; possibly TRBD1 for D (6 bases). The germline V gene encodes CDR1 ENHRY and CDR2 SYGVKD. This CDR3 has 15 amino acids. The V gene lost 6 bases and the J gene lost 1 base, with 15 bases spanning the gap. The CDR3 nucleotides read TGTGCCATCAGCCAACCGGACAGAAATAACTATGGCTACACCTTC. This encodes CAISQPDRNNYGYTF.

This clonotype was counted at least ten times. V and J are TRBV5-1 and TRBJ1-3; D is unclear. The CDR3 is 13 amino acids. V shed 4 bases and J shed 1 base, with 6 bases lying between them. Germline V gene lookup returns CDR1 SGHRS and CDR2 YFSETQ. The CDR3 DNA follows: TGCGCCAGCAGCCCAGCGTCTGGAAACACCATATATTTT. It is translated as CASSPASGNTIYF. The complete variable domain, with remaining parts taken from reference TRBV5-1 and TRBJ1-3, reads KAGVTQTPRYLIKTRGQQVTLSCSPISGHRSVSWYQQTPGQGLQFLFEYFSETQRNKGNFPGRFSGRQFSNSRSEMNVSTLELGDSALYLCASSPASGNTIYFGEGSWLTVV.

This chain joins TRBV20-1 and TRBJ1-6, with D possibly being TRBD1 (5 bases). V gave up 0 bases and J gave up 2 bases, with 32 bases separating them. This CDR3 has 23 residues. Germline lookup yields CDR1 DFQATT and CDR2 SNEGSKA (reference sequence). This chain's CDR3 is CSARDRGGTRGIGPHTYNSPLHF. CDR3 sequence (DNA): TGCAGTGCTAGAGATCGGGGAGGGACCAGAGGTATCGGTCCCCACACCTATAATTCACCCCTCCACTTT.

V and J are TRBV20-1 and TRBJ2-3, with TRBD2 matching over 12 bases. Germline CDR1 and CDR2: DFQATT and SNEGSKA (reference sequence). The CDR3 contains 14 residues. The ends lost 6 bases at V and 2 bases at J; junction bases unmatched: 3. CDR3: CSARTSGNTDTQYF. For the CDR3, the DNA is TGCAGTGCCCGGACTAGCGGGAACACAGATACGCAGTATTTT.

This clonotype was picked up a small number of times. The J gene is TRBJ1-2, the V gene TRBV7-2; possibly TRBD1 for D (6 bases). Germline CDR1 SGHTA, CDR2 FQGNSA. This CDR3 spans 15 amino acids. V was shortened by 4 bases and J by 4 bases, with 16 bases between the two germline ends. For the CDR3, the DNA is TGTGCCAGCAGCTGGGGGCCTACTCTCGCCTATGGCTACACCTTC. It is translated as CASSWGPTLAYGYTF.

J is TRBJ2-2 and V is TRBV7-3; possible D gene TRBD1, 7 bases. This CDR3 contains 15 residues. Trimming cost V 4 bases and J 5 bases, with 14 bases left between them. CDR1 is SGHTA and CDR2 is FQGTGA in the germline V gene. CDR3 protein: CASSSQGGQTGELFF. The CDR3 nucleotides read TGTGCCAGCAGCTCCCAGGGGGGCCAAACCGGGGAGCTGTTTTTT.

In its sample, this clonotype was seen many times. The chain couples TRBV28 to TRBJ1-2; D call uncertain. The germline CDR1 and CDR2 sequences are MDHEN and SYDVKM. The CDR3 has 13 amino acids. V lost 4 bases, J lost 0 bases, and 6 bases lay in between. The DNA of the CDR3 is TGTGCCAGCAGTTCCCTAGCTAACTATGGCTACACCTTC. Its protein is CASSSLANYGYTF.

This clonotype appeared a single time. V and J are TRBV11-2 and TRBJ2-7, with TRBD1 matching over 7 bases. The CDR3 runs to 15 residues. Trimming removed 5 bases from V and 7 bases from J; junction bases left unmatched: 14. Per germline, CDR1 SGHAT and CDR2 FQNNGV. The CDR3 coding sequence is TGTGCCAGCAGCCCAATCACAGGGGCCCACAGTGAGCAGTACTTC. This sequence encodes CASSPITGAHSEQYF.

This clonotype was observed at least ten times. The CDR3 is CASSPGPTYEQYF. The CDR3 DNA reads TGTGCCAGCAGCCCGGGGCCAACCTACGAGCAGTACTTC. This chain links TRBV6-6 with TRBJ2-7; perhaps D is TRBD1 or TRBD2 (5 bases each). The germline CDR1 and CDR2 sequences are MNHNY and SVGAGI (reference sequence). This CDR3 spans 13 amino acids. Deletions cut 6 bases from V and 2 bases from J, with 11 bases between.

This clonotype was counted at least ten times. The chain carries TRBV6-6 and TRBJ1-1; the D is unclear. CDR3 size: 13 residues. The V gene's germline CDR1 is MNHNY and CDR2 SVGAGI (reference sequence). Trimming cost V 7 bases and J 4 bases, with 13 bases left between them. Written as DNA, the CDR3 is TGTGCCAGCACCCTAAACTGGGGCACTGAAGCTTTCTTT. Its protein is CASTLNWGTEAFF.

This chain links TRBV3-1 with TRBJ2-7, with a possible D match to TRBD2 (7 bases). V gave up 5 bases and J gave up 5 bases, with 13 bases separating them. Germline loops: CDR1 LGHDT, CDR2 YNNKEL (reference sequence). This CDR3 spans 13 amino acids. The CDR3 spells CASSDMGGHEQYF. The CDR3 DNA sequence: TGTGCCAGCAGCGATATGGGGGGGCACGAGCAGTACTTC.

This sequence joins TRBV7-8 and TRBJ1-2, with a tentative D call TRBD1 (5 bases). The CDR3 loop spans 15 amino acids. Per germline, CDR1 SGHVS and CDR2 FQNEAQ. V was shortened by 3 bases and J by 4 bases, with 15 bases between the two germline ends. The CDR3 nucleotides are TGTGCCAGCAGCTTGGGGCAGGGAGGGACCTATGGCTACACCTTC. Translation: CASSLGQGGTYGYTF.

This clonotype appeared a few times. V is TRBV28 and J is TRBJ1-5, with D hard to call. V was shortened by 6 bases and J by 0 bases, with 12 bases between the two germline ends. Germline V lookup: CDR1 MDHEN, CDR2 SYDVKM. The CDR3 has 15 amino acids. CDR3: CASRPYWGSNQPQHF. The CDR3, as DNA: TGTGCCAGCAGACCTTACTGGGGTAGCAATCAGCCCCAGCATTTT.

The rearrangement joins TRBV29-1 to TRBJ2-2; maybe TRBD2 (6 bases). V was shortened by 7 bases and J by 2 bases, with 11 bases between the two germline ends. The germline V gene has CDR1 SQVTM and CDR2 ANQGSEA. This CDR3 comprises 13 residues. CDR3 DNA: TGCAGCGCCGACGGGGGAAACACCGGGGAGCTGTTTTTT. Translating it yields CSADGGNTGELFF.

At least ten counts were recorded for this clonotype. The V and J genes are TRBV7-8 and TRBJ1-4; no definite D call. Trimming took off 4 bases at V and 0 bases at J, with 6 bases between the two ends. CDR3 size: 14 residues. The germline CDR1 and CDR2 sequences are SGHVS and FQNEAQ. DNA of the CDR3: TGTGCCAGCAGCTACGGAGCAACTAATGAAAAACTGTTTTTT. Translation gives CASSYGATNEKLFF. Filled out from reference TRBV7-8 and TRBJ1-4, the complete variable domain reads GAGVSQSPRYKVAKRGQDVALRCDPISGHVSLFWYQQALGQGPEFLTYFQNEAQLDKSGLPSDRFFAERPEGSVSTLKIQRTQQEDSAVYLCASSYGATNEKLFFGSGTQLSVL.

V is TRBV20-1 and J is TRBJ1-2, with D perhaps TRBD1 (5 bases). V lost 3 bases to trimming and J lost 3 bases, with 11 bases between them. CDR1 is DFQATT, CDR2 SNEGSKA, per germline (reference sequence). The CDR3 has 13 residues. CDR3 in amino acids: CSARQGIDYGYTF. Here the CDR3 DNA reads TGCAGTGCTAGGCAGGGAATCGACTATGGCTACACCTTC.